This T cell receptor beta chain was sequenced in a study of monozygotic twins with inflammatory bowel disease. Study-wide points: It was not supported that a single strong signal or clonotype was associated with IBD.

As for this clonotype: The antigen is not known.

There are 15 residues in the CDR3. Per germline, CDR1 GTSNPN and CDR2 SVGIG (reference sequence). UMIs were attached via template switching, each with a 6-nucleotide sample barcode. TCRdb re-called the 5' RACE reads; one entry per CDR3 protein, DNA not given. Its listing shows 300,000 to 400,000 distinct CDR3 sequences. This sequence was found in a human donor with ulcerative colitis or Crohn's disease, or a healthy co-twin of an affected twin (not recorded which). The gene calls are TRBV30 and TRBJ2-6; as DNA is missing, the TRBD2 call by TCRdb cannot be tested. Sequencing used blood. The CDR3 is CAWTLHGSGANVLTF.